This T cell receptor beta chain was recovered during a study of blood T cell repertoires in COVID-19. Losses at the gene ends were 0 bases for V and 10 bases for J; bases not matched to a gene: 6. Germline V gene data show CDR1 as SGHRS and CDR2 as YFSETQ. This CDR3 comprises 15 residues. This clone was recorded a few times. Profiling relied on immunoSEQ multiplex PCR, and the TCRdb table lists in-frame clones only, not all of them. The data hold around 260,000 clones, with around 86% observed a single time. The sample taken for sequencing was peripheral blood. The gene calls are TRBV5-1 and TRBJ1-6; 8 nucleotides match TRBD1. The sequence was collected from a woman between 25 and 40 years old with active or convalescent COVID-19. The CDR3 coding sequence is TGCGCCAGCAGCTTGGATGGACAGGGAGGGTCACCCCTCCACTTT. Its protein is CASSLDGQGGSPLHF.